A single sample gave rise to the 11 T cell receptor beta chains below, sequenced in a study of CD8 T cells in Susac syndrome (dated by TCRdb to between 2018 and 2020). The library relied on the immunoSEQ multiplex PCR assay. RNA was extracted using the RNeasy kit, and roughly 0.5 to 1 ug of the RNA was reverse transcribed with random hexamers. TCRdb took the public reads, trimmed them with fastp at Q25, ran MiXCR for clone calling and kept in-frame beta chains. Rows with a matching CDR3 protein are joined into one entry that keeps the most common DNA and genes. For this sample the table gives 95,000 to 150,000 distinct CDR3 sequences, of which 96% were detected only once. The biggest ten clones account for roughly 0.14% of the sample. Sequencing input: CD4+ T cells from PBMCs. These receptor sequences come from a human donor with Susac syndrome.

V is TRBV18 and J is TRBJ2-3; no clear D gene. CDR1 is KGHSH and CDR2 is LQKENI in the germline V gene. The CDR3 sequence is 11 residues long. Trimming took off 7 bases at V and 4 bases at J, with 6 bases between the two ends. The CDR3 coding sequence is TGTGCCAGCTTAGAGGCAGATACGCAGTATTTT. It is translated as CASLEADTQYF.

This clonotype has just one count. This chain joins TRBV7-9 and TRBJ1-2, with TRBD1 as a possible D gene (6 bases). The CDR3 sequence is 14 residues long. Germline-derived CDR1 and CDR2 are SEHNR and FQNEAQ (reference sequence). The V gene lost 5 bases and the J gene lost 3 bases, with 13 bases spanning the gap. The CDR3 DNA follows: TGTGCCAGCAGCCCACCTACAGGGCACTATGGCTACACCTTC. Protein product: CASSPPTGHYGYTF. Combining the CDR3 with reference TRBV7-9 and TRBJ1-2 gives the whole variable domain DTGVSQNPRHKITKRGQNVTFRCDPISEHNRLYWYRQTLGQGPEFLTYFQNEAQLEKSRLLSDRFSAERPKGSFSTLEIQRTEQGDSAMYLCASSPPTGHYGYTFGSGTRLTVV.

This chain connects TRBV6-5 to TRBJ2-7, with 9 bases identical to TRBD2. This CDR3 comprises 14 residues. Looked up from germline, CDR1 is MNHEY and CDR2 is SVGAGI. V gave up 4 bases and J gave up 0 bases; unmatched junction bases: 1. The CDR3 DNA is TGTGCCAGCAGTTCTAGCGGGGCCTCCTACGAGCAGTACTTC. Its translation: CASSSSGASYEQYF.

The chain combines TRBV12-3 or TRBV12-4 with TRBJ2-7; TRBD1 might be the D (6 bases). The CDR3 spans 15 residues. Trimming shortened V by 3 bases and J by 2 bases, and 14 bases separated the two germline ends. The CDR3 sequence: CASSFVQGETYEQYF. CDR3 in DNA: TGTGCCAGCAGTTTCGTACAGGGCGAGACCTACGAGCAGTACTTC.

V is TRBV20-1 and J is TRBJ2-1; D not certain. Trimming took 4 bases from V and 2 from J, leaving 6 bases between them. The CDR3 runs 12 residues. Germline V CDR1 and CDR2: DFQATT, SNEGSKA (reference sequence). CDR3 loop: CSAKGPYNEQFF. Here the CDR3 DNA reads TGCAGTGCTAAGGGTCCCTACAATGAGCAGTTCTTC.

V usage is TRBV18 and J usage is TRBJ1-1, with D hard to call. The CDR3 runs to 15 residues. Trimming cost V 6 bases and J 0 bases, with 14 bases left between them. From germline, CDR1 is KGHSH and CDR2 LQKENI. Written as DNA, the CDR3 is TGTGCCAGCTCCCAAGAGGCAGTCATGAACACTGAAGCTTTCTTT. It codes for CASSQEAVMNTEAFF.

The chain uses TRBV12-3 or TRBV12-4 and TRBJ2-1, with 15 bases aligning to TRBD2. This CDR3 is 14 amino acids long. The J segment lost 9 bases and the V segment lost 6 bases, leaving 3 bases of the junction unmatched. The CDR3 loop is CASSRGLAGGEQFF. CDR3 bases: TGTGCCAGCAGCCGGGGACTAGCGGGAGGTGAGCAGTTCTTC.

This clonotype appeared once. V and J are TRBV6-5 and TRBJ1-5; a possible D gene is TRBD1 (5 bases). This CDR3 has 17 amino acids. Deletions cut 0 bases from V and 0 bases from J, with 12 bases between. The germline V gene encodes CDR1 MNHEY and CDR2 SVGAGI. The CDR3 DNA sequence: TGTGCCAGCAGTTACTCATGGGACGTTAATAGCAATCAGCCCCAGCATTTT. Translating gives CASSYSWDVNSNQPQHF.

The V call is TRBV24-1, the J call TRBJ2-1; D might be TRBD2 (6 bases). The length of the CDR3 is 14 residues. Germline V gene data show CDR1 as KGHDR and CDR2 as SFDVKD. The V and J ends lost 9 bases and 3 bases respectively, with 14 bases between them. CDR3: CATGPGDNYNEQFF. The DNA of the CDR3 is TGTGCCACCGGACCGGGAGACAACTACAATGAGCAGTTCTTC.

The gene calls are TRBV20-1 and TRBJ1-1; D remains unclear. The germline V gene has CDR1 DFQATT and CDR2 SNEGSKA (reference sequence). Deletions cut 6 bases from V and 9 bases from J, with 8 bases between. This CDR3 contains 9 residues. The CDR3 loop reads CSAGRKAFF. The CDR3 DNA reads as TGCAGTGCGGGCAGAAAAGCTTTCTTT.

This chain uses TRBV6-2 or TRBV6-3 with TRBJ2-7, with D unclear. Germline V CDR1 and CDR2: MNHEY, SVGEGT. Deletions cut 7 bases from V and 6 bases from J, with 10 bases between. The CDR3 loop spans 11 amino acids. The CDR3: CASTDFSEQYF. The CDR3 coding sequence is TGTGCCAGCACCGATTTCTCCGAGCAGTACTTC.